This T cell receptor (beta chain) appears in the sequencing data of a study of early T cells in non-severe SARS-CoV-2 infection. From the 5' RACE reads, TCRdb called clonotypes with MiXCR, one entry per CDR3 protein. The table lists 100,000 to 120,000 distinct CDR3 sequences, around 13% of them singletons. V was trimmed by 0 bases and J by 4 bases, leaving 12 bases between them. Germline V lookup: CDR1 LGHNA, CDR2 YNFKEQ. This CDR3 region has 15 residues. This chain connects TRBV4-2 to TRBJ1-1; tentatively, D is TRBD1 (6 bases). The sequence derives from an adult who was a healthcare worker with PCR-confirmed SARS-CoV-2 infection or an uninfected control (not recorded which). The specimen was whole blood, collected at baseline. The CDR3: CASSQEAQGRTEAFF. The CDR3 bases are TGTGCCAGCAGCCAAGAAGCGCAGGGGCGCACTGAAGCTTTCTTT.